The present T cell receptor beta chain was sequenced within a study of cytotoxic CD8 clonotypes in ibrutinib-treated CLL. Study-wide results and caveats: Before falling back toward baseline at progression, clonality had risen at the time of ibrutinib response.

Researchers set a sequencing depth target of 1 in 200,000 to 1 in 1 million T cells. Produced via immunoSEQ multiplex PCR; TCRdb's table is partial and in-frame only. Of some 140,000 clones in the sample, approximately 81% were seen once. Germline V lookup: CDR1 LGHNA, CDR2 YSLEER. After removal of 4 bases from V and 1 base from J, the junction contained 3 bases not matched to a gene. The CDR3 is 16 residues long. Regarding this clone: Its antigen is as yet unknown.

The clonotype originates from a human donor with chronic lymphocytic leukemia. This specimen was PBMCs, taken after 12 months of ibrutinib treatment. The genes are TRBV4-3 and TRBJ2-1, with 11 bases that match TRBD2. The CDR3 DNA sequence: TGCGCCAGCAGCCTTACTAGCGGGAGATCCTACAATGAGCAGTTCTTC. The encoded protein is CASSLTSGRSYNEQFF.